This TCR beta chain comes out of a study of blood T cell repertoires in COVID-19. Participants were aged 18 to 89 years from roughly 26 US areas. CDR3 length equals 13 residues. Germline CDR1 reads LGHDT; CDR2 reads YNNKEL (reference sequence). V lost 5 bases to trimming and J lost 0 bases, with 7 bases between them. Under the authors' procedure: Reference gene primer amplification yielded estimated nucleated cell counts. TCRdb's copy holds only in-frame clones and misses some; the assay was immunoSEQ multiplex PCR. That table supplies the V and J calls and clone size; D and trimming were determined from the DNA. There are roughly 300,000 clones in the sample; about 92% occur only once, and about 18% lies in the top ten.

The chain has TRBV3-1 (or the pseudogene TRBV3-2) and TRBJ1-1; D is possibly TRBD1 (5 bases). Sequencing was carried out using PBMCs or T cells enriched from blood (not recorded which). The clonotype comes from a woman aged 25 to 39 who had recovered from COVID-19. The DNA of the CDR3 is TGTGCCAGCAGCACGACAGTGAACACTGAAGCTTTCTTT. Protein sequence: CASSTTVNTEAFF.